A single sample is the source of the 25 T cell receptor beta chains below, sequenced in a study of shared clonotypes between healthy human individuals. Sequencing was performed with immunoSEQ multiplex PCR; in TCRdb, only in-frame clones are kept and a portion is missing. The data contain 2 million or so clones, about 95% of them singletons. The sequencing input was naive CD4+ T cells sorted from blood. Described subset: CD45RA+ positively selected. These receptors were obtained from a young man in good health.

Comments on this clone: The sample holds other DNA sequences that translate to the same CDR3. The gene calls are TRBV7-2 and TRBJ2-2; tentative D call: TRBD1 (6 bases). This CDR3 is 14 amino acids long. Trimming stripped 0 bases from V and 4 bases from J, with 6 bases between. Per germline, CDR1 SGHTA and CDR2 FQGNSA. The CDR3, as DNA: TGTGCCAGCAGCTTAGCGGGGGCCACCGGGGAGCTGTTTTTT. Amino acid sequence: CASSLAGATGELFF.

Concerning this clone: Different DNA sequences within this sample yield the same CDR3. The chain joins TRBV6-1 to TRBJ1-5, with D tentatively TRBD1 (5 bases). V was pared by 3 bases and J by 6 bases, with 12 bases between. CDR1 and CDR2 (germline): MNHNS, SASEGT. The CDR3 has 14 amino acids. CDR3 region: CASSEGGQGQPQHF. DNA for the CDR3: TGTGCCAGCAGTGAGGGTGGACAAGGTCAGCCCCAGCATTTT.

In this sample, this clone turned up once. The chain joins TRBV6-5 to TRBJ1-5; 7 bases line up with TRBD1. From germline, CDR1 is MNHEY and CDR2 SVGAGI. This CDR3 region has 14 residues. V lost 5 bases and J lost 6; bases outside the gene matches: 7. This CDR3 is CASSTDRVGQPQHF. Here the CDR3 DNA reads TGTGCCAGCAGTACAGACAGGGTGGGTCAGCCCCAGCATTTT.

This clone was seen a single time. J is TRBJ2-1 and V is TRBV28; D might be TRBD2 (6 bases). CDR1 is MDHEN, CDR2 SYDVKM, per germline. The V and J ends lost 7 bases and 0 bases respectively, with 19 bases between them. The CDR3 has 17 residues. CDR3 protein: CASTAFRAGSSYNEQFF. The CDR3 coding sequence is TGTGCCAGCACCGCATTTAGGGCGGGGAGCTCCTACAATGAGCAGTTCTTC.

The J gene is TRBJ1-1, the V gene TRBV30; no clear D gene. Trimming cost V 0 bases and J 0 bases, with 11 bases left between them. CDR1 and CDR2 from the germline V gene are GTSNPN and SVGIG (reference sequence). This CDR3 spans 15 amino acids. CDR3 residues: CAWSVLGRVNTEAFF. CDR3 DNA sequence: TGTGCCTGGAGTGTACTAGGGCGGGTGAACACTGAAGCTTTCTTT.

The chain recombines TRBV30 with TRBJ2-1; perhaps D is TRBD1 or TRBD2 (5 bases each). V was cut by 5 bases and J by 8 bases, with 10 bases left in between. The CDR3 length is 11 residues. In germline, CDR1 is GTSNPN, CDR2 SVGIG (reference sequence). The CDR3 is CAWSGSHEQFF. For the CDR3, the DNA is TGTGCCTGGTCAGGGAGTCATGAGCAGTTCTTC.

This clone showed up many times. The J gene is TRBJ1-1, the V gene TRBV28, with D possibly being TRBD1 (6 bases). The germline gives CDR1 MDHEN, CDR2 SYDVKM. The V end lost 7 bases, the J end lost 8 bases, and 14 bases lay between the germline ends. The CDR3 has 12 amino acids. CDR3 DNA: TGTGCCAGCAATGCCCCGACAGGAGAAGCTTTCTTT. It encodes CASNAPTGEAFF.

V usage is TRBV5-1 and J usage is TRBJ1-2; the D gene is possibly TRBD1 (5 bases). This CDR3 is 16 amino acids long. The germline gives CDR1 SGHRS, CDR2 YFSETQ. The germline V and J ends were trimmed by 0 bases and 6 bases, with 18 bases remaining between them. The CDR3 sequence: CASSLDRIINPHGYTF. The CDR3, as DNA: TGCGCCAGCAGCTTGGACAGGATTATAAATCCCCATGGCTACACCTTC.

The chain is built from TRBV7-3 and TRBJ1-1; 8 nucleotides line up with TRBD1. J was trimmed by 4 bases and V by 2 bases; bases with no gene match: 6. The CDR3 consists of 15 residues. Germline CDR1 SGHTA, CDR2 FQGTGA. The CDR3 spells CASSLEDRAGTEAFF. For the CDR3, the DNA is TGTGCCAGCAGCTTAGAGGACAGGGCTGGCACTGAAGCTTTCTTT.

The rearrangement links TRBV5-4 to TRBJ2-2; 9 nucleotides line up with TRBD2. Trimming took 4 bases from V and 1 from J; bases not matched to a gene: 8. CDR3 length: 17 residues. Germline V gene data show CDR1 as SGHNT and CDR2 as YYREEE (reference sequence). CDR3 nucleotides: TGTGCCAGCAGCACGCCCGGGACTAGCAAGAACACCGGGGAGCTGTTTTTT. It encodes CASSTPGTSKNTGELFF.

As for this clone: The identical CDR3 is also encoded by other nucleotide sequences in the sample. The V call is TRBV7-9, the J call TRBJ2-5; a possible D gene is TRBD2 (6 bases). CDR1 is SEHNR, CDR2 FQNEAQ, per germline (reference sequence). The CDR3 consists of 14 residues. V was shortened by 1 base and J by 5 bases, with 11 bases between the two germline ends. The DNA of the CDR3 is TGTGCCAGCAGCTTAGGTCTAGGAGGGGAGACCCAGTACTTC. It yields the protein CASSLGLGGETQYF.

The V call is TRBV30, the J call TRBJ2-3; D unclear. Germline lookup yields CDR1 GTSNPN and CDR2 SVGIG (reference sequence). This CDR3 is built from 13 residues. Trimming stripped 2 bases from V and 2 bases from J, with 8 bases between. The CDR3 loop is CAWSREFTDTQYF. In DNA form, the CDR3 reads TGTGCCTGGAGTCGAGAGTTCACAGATACGCAGTATTTT.

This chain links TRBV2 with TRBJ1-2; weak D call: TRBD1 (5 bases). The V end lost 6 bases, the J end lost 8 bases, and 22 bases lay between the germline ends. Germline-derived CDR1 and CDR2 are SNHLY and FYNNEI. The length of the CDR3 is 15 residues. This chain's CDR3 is CASSGGASGRRGYTF. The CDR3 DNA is TGTGCCAGCAGCGGCGGGGCATCTGGTCGAAGAGGCTACACCTTC.

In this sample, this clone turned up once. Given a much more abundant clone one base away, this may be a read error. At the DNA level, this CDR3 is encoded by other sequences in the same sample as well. CDR3 nucleotide sequence: TGTGCCAGCAGGACAGTCTACGAGCAGTACTTC. Amino acid sequence: CASRTVYEQYF. The chain recombines TRBV2 with TRBJ2-7, with D perhaps TRBD1 (5 bases). The V and J ends lost 6 bases and 3 bases respectively, with 6 bases between them. CDR1 SNHLY and CDR2 FYNNEI come from the germline V gene. The CDR3 is made up of 11 amino acids.

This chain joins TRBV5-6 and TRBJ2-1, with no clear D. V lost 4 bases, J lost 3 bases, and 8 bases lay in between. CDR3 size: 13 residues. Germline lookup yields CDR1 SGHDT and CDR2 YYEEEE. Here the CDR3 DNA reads TGTGCCAGCAGCCATACTCACTACAATGAGCAGTTCTTC. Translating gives CASSHTHYNEQFF.

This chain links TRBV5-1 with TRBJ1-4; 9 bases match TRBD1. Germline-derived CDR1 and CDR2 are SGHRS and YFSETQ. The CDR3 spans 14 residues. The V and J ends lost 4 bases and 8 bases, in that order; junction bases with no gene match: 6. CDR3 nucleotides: TGCGCCAGCAGCACGGGGACAGGGAGGGAAAAACTGTTTTTT. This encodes CASSTGTGREKLFF.

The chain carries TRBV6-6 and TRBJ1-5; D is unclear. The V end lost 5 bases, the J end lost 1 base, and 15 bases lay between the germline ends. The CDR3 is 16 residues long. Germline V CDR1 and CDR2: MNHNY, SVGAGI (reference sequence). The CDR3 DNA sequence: TGTGCCAGCAGTGGAGGTTCGGGGTTAAGCAATCAGCCCCAGCATTTT. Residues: CASSGGSGLSNQPQHF.

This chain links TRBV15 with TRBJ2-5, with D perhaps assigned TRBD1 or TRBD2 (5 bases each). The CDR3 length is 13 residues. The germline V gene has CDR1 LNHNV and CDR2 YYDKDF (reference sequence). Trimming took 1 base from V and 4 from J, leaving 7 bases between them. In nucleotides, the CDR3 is TGTGCCACCAGCAGAGGTGGGACAGAGACCCAGTACTTC. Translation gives CATSRGGTETQYF.

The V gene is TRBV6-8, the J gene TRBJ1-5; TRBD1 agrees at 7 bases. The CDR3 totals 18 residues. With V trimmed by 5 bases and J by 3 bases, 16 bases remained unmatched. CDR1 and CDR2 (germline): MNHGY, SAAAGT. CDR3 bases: TGTGCCAGCAGTCACAAGATCGAACAGGGGCGATACAATCAGCCCCAGCATTTT. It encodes CASSHKIEQGRYNQPQHF.

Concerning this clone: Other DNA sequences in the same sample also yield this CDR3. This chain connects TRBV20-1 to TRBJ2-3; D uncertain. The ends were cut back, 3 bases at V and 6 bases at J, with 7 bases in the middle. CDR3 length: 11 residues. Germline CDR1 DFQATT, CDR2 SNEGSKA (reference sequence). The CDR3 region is CSARGSDTQYF. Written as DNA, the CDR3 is TGCAGTGCTAGGGGCTCCGATACGCAGTATTTT.

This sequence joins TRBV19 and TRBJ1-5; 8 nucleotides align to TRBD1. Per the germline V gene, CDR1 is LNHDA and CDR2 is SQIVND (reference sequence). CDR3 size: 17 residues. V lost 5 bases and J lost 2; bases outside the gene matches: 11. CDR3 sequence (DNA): TGTGCCAGTAGTCCGCGACAGGGGAGGTCCGGCAATCAGCCCCAGCATTTT. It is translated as CASSPRQGRSGNQPQHF.

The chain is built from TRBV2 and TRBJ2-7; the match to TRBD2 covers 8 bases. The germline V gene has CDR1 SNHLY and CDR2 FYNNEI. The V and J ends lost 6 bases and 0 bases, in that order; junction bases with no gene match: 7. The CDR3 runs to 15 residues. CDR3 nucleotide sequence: TGTGCCAGCAGGATCACAAGCGGGAGCTCCTACGAGCAGTACTTC. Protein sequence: CASRITSGSSYEQYF.

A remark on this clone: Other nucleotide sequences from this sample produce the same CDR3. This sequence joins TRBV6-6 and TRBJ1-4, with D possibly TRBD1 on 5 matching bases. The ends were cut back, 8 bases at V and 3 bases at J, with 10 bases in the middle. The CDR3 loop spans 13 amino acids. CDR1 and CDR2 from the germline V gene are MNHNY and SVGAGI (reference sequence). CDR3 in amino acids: CASSRGSNEKLFF. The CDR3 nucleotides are TGTGCCAGCTCCCGGGGGTCTAATGAAAAACTGTTTTTT.

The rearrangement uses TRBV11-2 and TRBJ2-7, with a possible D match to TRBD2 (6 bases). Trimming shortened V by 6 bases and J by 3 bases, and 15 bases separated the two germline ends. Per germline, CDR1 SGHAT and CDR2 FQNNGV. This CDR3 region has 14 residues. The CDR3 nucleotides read TGTGCCAGCAGTTCAAGCGTGGGGGGCTACGAGCAGTACTTC. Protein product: CASSSSVGGYEQYF.

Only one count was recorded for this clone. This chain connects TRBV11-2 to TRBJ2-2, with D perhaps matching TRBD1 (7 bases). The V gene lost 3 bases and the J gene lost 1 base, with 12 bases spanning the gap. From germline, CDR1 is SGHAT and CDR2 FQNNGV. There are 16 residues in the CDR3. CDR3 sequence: CASSFAGQRNTGELFF. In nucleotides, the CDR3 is TGTGCCAGCAGCTTCGCGGGACAGCGGAACACCGGGGAGCTGTTTTTT.